A selection of T cell receptor beta chains follows, all from one sample in a study of blood T cell repertoires in COVID-19. The method was immunoSEQ multiplex PCR; TCRdb's version includes in-frame clones alone and lacks a portion of them. The sample comprises 250,000 or so clones, approximately 86% of which are singletons, and roughly 1.8% rests with the top ten. The sequenced sample was peripheral blood. The receptors come from a man aged 25 to 45 with active or convalescent COVID-19. Both conserved end residues are part of each CDR3. The order of the fields is D gene, V gene, J gene, CDR3 protein. The D gene is left open where the match is weak.

d_call: .; v_call: TRBV15; j_call: TRBJ2-2; cdr3_aa: CATSSSRGPYNTGELFF
d_call: .; v_call: TRBV5-8; j_call: TRBJ2-7; cdr3_aa: CASSGRTYEQYF
d_call: .; v_call: TRBV7-9; j_call: TRBJ2-3; cdr3_aa: CASSLSLDPDTQYF
d_call: .; v_call: TRBV13; j_call: TRBJ1-2; cdr3_aa: CASRKGGDGDYGYTF
d_call: .; v_call: TRBV12-3/TRBV12-4; j_call: TRBJ1-1; cdr3_aa: CASRAGQSEAFF
d_call: TRBD2; v_call: TRBV19; j_call: TRBJ2-2; cdr3_aa: CASKFASGANTGELFF
d_call: .; v_call: TRBV3-1/TRBV3-2; j_call: TRBJ2-5; cdr3_aa: CASSHGSLQETQYF
d_call: TRBD1; v_call: TRBV9; j_call: TRBJ2-1; cdr3_aa: CASSAGQGVYNEQFF
d_call: TRBD2; v_call: TRBV5-4; j_call: TRBJ2-1; cdr3_aa: CASSLDPGGRNEQFF
d_call: TRBD1; v_call: TRBV6-5; j_call: TRBJ1-2; cdr3_aa: CASSSPAGTDYGYTF
d_call: .; v_call: TRBV19; j_call: TRBJ1-1; cdr3_aa: CASRTEGMEGTNTEAFF
d_call: .; v_call: TRBV7-2; j_call: TRBJ1-2; cdr3_aa: CAIREGGSGYTF
d_call: TRBD2; v_call: TRBV28; j_call: TRBJ2-5; cdr3_aa: CASSSSGGGFGGETQYF
d_call: .; v_call: TRBV20-1; j_call: TRBJ2-1; cdr3_aa: CSARKDYIQFF
d_call: TRBD1; v_call: TRBV6-2/TRBV6-3; j_call: TRBJ2-2; cdr3_aa: CASSYGGQKVTGELFF
d_call: .; v_call: TRBV2; j_call: TRBJ2-3; cdr3_aa: CASSEDQGKSADTQYF
d_call: .; v_call: TRBV21-1; j_call: TRBJ1-5; cdr3_aa: CASSKEMTGASNQPQHF
d_call: .; v_call: TRBV6-2/TRBV6-3; j_call: TRBJ1-1; cdr3_aa: CASSPQGLNTEAFF
d_call: .; v_call: TRBV10-3; j_call: TRBJ2-7; cdr3_aa: CAISESMSHEQYF
d_call: .; v_call: TRBV5-1; j_call: TRBJ1-4; cdr3_aa: CASSSGDPNEKLFF
d_call: TRBD1; v_call: TRBV7-9; j_call: TRBJ1-1; cdr3_aa: CASSEGTALNTEAFF
d_call: .; v_call: TRBV12-5; j_call: TRBJ2-5; cdr3_aa: CASGSALTQYF
d_call: TRBD1; v_call: TRBV27; j_call: TRBJ1-4; cdr3_aa: CASRKGTVPNEKLFF
d_call: .; v_call: TRBV4-1; j_call: TRBJ1-1; cdr3_aa: CASSHGIVREGMNTEAFF
d_call: .; v_call: TRBV19; j_call: TRBJ1-1; cdr3_aa: CASKMGGRSTEAFF
d_call: .; v_call: TRBV5-1; j_call: TRBJ2-1; cdr3_aa: CASNLGGAFYNEQFF